A selection of T cell receptor beta chains follows, all from one sample in a study of cytomegalovirus exposure and HLA in healthy donors. The repertoire was sequenced with immunoSEQ multiplex PCR; TCRdb's copy has only in-frame clones and lacks some. The sample has some 180,000 clones, 70% to 80% seen once. The sequenced material came from PBMCs. Source of these receptors: a woman aged 55-69 years in good health and CMV-seropositive. Both conserved end residues are part of each CDR3. A D gene is named only where the DNA matches it firmly. Some rows mark clone size as missing; the rest say once, few, many or name a class of expanded clone.

V gene: TRBV2
clone size: -
J gene: TRBJ2-1
CDR3 length: 14
D gene: -
CDR3 DNA: TGTGCCAGCAGTGCCCCCAGCAAGGGGAATGAGCAGTTCTTC
CDR3 protein: CASSAPSKGNEQFF

V gene: TRBV5-5
clone size: -
J gene: TRBJ1-4
CDR3 length: 15
D gene: -
CDR3 DNA: TGTGCCAGCGGCAAAACCGGGGGGGCTAATGAAAAACTGTTTTTT
CDR3 protein: CASGKTGGANEKLFF

V gene: TRBV5-4
clone size: -
J gene: TRBJ2-3
CDR3 length: 15
D gene: -
CDR3 DNA: TGTGCCAGCAGCCCCCCAGGGCTAAGCACAGATACGCAGTATTTT
CDR3 protein: CASSPPGLSTDTQYF

V gene: TRBV6-8
clone size: -
J gene: TRBJ1-2
CDR3 length: 18
D gene: -
CDR3 DNA: TGTGCCAGCAGTTATCATGCGGGGTCCAGTTTCTTTAACTATGGCTACACCTTC
CDR3 protein: CASSYHAGSSFFNYGYTF

V gene: TRBV30
clone size: few
J gene: TRBJ2-7
CDR3 length: 13
D gene: -
CDR3 DNA: TGTGCCTCCCCGGACCAGGGTCGCTACGAGCAGTACTTC
CDR3 protein: CASPDQGRYEQYF

V gene: TRBV6-5
clone size: -
J gene: TRBJ2-7
CDR3 length: 13
D gene: TRBD1
CDR3 DNA: TGTGCCAGCAGCAAGACAGGGAATTACGAGCAGTACTTC
CDR3 protein: CASSKTGNYEQYF

V gene: TRBV18
clone size: -
J gene: TRBJ1-1
CDR3 length: 13
D gene: TRBD1
CDR3 DNA: TGTGCCAGCTCACCGACACAGGGGAATGAAGCTTTCTTT
CDR3 protein: CASSPTQGNEAFF

V gene: TRBV7-7
clone size: -
J gene: TRBJ2-7
CDR3 length: 13
D gene: -
CDR3 DNA: TGTGCCAGCAGCTTGGACACTTCCTACGAGCAGTACTTC
CDR3 protein: CASSLDTSYEQYF

V gene: TRBV4-2
clone size: -
J gene: TRBJ2-1
CDR3 length: 15
D gene: TRBD2
CDR3 DNA: TGTGCCAGCAGCCAAGGAAGACTAGCGGAGAATGAGCAGTTCTTC
CDR3 protein: CASSQGRLAENEQFF

V gene: TRBV27
clone size: -
J gene: TRBJ2-7
CDR3 length: 15
D gene: -
CDR3 DNA: TGTGCCAGCAGTCTGGAGGGTAGCGGTTCCTACGAGCAGTACTTC
CDR3 protein: CASSLEGSGSYEQYF

V gene: TRBV27
clone size: few
J gene: TRBJ2-2
CDR3 length: 15
D gene: -
CDR3 DNA: TGTGCCAGCAGTCCGACCCCACCACCCAGGACAGAGCTGTTTTTT
CDR3 protein: CASSPTPPPRTELFF

V gene: TRBV7-9
clone size: -
J gene: TRBJ2-5
CDR3 length: 12
D gene: -
CDR3 DNA: TGTTCCAGCAGCTCCCAGGTTCAGACCCAGTACTTC
CDR3 protein: CSSSSQVQTQYF

V gene: TRBV11-2
clone size: -
J gene: TRBJ2-7
CDR3 length: 11
D gene: -
CDR3 DNA: TGTGCCAGCAGCCATTCCTACGAGCAGTACTTC
CDR3 protein: CASSHSYEQYF

V gene: TRBV4-1
clone size: once
J gene: TRBJ2-7
CDR3 length: 16
D gene: TRBD2
CDR3 DNA: TGCGCCAGCAGCCAAGACCTAGCGGGGTCATCCTACGAGCAGTACTTC
CDR3 protein: CASSQDLAGSSYEQYF

V gene: TRBV27
clone size: -
J gene: TRBJ2-7
CDR3 length: 15
D gene: -
CDR3 DNA: TGTGCCAGCAGTTTATCAGGCCAGGGAAGACACGAGCAGTACTTC
CDR3 protein: CASSLSGQGRHEQYF

V gene: TRBV18
clone size: -
J gene: TRBJ2-5
CDR3 length: 15
D gene: TRBD1
CDR3 DNA: TGTGCCAGCTCACCATTTAAGGACAGGGGGGAGACCCAGTACTTC
CDR3 protein: CASSPFKDRGETQYF

V gene: TRBV6-1
clone size: -
J gene: TRBJ2-6
CDR3 length: 14
D gene: TRBD1
CDR3 DNA: TGTGCCAGTCAGGGGGCTGCAGGGGCCAACGGCCTGACTTTC
CDR3 protein: CASQGAAGANGLTF

V gene: TRBV5-1
clone size: -
J gene: TRBJ2-3
CDR3 length: 16
D gene: TRBD2
CDR3 DNA: TGCGCCAGCAGCTTGGGAACTAGCGGGGGGTTCGATACGCAGTATTTT
CDR3 protein: CASSLGTSGGFDTQYF

V gene: TRBV5-5
clone size: -
J gene: TRBJ1-5
CDR3 length: 15
D gene: -
CDR3 DNA: TGTGCCAGCAGCTTCGTAGCATCCAGCAATCAGCCCCAGCATTTT
CDR3 protein: CASSFVASSNQPQHF

V gene: TRBV5-4
clone size: -
J gene: TRBJ2-1
CDR3 length: 15
D gene: TRBD2
CDR3 DNA: TGTGCCAGCAGTTCGATGGGGACTAGCTTTCATGAGCAGTTCTTC
CDR3 protein: CASSSMGTSFHEQFF